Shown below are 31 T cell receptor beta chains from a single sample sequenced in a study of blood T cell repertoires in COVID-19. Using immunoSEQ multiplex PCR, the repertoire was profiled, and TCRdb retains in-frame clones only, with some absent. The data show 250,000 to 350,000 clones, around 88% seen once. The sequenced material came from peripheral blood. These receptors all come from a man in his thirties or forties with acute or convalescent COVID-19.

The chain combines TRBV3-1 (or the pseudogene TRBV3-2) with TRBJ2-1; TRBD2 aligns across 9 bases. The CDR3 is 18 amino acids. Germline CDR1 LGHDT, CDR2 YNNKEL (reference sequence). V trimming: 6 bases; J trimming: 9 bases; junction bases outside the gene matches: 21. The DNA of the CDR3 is TGTGCCAGCAGTCAGCAAAGGGAGGCTAGCGGGGTAATAGGTGAGCAGTTCTTC. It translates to CASSQQREASGVIGEQFF.

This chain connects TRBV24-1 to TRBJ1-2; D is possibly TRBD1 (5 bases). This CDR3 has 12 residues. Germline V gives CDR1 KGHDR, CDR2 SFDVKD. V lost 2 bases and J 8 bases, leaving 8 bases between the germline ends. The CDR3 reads CATSDYGGGYTF. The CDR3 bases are TGTGCCACCAGTGATTACGGGGGAGGCTACACCTTC.

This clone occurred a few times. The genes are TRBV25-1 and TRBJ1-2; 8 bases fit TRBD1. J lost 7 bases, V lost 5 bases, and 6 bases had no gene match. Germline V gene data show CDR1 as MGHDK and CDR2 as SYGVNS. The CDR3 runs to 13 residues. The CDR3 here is CASSSGQGRGYTF. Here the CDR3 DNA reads TGTGCCAGCAGTTCCGGACAGGGACGTGGCTACACCTTC.

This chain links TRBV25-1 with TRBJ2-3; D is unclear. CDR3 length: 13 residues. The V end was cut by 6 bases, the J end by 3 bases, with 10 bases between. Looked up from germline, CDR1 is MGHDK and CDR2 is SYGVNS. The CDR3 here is CASSYPITDTQYF. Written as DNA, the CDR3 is TGTGCCAGCAGCTACCCAATTACAGATACGCAGTATTTT. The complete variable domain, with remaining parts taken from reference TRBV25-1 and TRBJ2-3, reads EADIYQTPRYLVIGTGKKITLECSQTMGHDKMYWYQQDPGMELHLIHYSYGVNSTEKGDLSSESTVSRIRTEHFPLTLESARPSHTSQYLCASSYPITDTQYFGPGTRLTVL.

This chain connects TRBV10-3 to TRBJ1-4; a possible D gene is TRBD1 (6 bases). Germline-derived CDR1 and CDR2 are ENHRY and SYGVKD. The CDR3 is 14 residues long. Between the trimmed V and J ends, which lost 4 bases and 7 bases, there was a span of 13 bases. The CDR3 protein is CAISGTGRAEKLFF. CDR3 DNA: TGTGCCATCAGTGGTACAGGGCGGGCTGAAAAACTGTTTTTT.

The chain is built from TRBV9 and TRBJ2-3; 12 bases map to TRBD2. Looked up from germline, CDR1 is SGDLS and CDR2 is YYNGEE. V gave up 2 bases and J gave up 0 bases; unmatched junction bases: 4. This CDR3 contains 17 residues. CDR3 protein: CASSVSGLAGSTDTQYF. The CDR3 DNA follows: TGTGCCAGCAGCGTCTCCGGACTAGCGGGGAGCACAGATACGCAGTATTTT.

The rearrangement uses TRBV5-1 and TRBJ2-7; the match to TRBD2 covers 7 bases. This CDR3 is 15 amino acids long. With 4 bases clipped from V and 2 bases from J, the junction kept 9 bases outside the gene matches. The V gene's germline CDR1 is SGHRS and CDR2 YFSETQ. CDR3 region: CASSLGLADAYEQYF. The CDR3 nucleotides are TGCGCCAGCAGCCTTGGGCTAGCGGATGCCTACGAGCAGTACTTC.

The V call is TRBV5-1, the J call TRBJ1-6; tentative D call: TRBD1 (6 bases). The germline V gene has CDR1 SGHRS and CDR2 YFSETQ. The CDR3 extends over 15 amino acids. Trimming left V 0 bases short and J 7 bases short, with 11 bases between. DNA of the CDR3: TGCGCCAGCAGCTTGGACAGGGTCGGAAATTCACCCCTCCACTTT. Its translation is CASSLDRVGNSPLHF.

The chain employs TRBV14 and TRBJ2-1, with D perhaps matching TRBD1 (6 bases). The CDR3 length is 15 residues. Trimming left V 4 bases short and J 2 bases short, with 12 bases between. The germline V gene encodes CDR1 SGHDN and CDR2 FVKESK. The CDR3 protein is CASSPARQAYNEQFF. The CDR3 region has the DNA TGTGCCAGCAGCCCGGCCAGACAGGCCTACAATGAGCAGTTCTTC.

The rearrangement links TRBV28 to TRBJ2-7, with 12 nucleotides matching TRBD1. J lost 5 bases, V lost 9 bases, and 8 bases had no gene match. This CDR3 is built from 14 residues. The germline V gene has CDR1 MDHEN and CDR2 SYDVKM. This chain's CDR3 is CASEGTGGFDEQYF. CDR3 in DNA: TGTGCCAGTGAGGGGACAGGGGGCTTCGACGAGCAGTACTTC.

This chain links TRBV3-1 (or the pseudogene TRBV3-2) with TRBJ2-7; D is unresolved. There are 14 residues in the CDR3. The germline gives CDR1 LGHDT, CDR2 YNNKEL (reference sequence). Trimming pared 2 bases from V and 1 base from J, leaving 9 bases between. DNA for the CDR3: TGTGCCAGCAGCCAACACCAGATATCCTACGAGCAGTACTTC. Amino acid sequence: CASSQHQISYEQYF.

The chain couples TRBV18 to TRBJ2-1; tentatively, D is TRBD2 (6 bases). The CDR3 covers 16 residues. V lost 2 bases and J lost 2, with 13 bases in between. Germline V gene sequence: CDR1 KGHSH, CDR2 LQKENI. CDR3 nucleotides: TGTGCCAGCTCACCAATTCCGGGACTTACCTACAATGAGCAGTTCTTC. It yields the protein CASSPIPGLTYNEQFF.

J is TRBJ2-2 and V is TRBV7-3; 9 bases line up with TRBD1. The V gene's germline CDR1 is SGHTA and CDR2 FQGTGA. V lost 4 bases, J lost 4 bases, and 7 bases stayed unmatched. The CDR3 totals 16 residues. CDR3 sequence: CASSSRDRVGTGELFF. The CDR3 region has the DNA TGTGCCAGCAGCTCCCGGGACAGGGTGGGCACCGGGGAGCTGTTTTTT.

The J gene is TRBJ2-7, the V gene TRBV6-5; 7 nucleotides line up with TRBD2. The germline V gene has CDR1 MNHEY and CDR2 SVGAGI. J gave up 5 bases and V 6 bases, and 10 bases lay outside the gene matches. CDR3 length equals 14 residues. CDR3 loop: CASSRLAGRNEQYF. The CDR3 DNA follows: TGTGCCAGCAGCAGACTAGCAGGGCGTAACGAGCAGTACTTC.

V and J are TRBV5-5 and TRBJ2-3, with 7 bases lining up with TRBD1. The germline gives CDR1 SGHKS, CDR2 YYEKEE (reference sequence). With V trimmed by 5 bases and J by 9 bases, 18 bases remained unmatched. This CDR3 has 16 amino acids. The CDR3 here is CASSIAWDSNLGTQYF. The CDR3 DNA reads TGTGCCAGCAGTATTGCCTGGGACAGCAACTTGGGGACGCAGTATTTT.

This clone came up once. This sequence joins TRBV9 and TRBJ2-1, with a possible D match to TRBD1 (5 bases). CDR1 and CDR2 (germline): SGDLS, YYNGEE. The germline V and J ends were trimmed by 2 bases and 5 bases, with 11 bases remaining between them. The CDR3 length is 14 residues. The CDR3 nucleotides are TGTGCCAGCAGCGTGACAGCTTACGACAATGAGCAGTTCTTC. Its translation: CASSVTAYDNEQFF. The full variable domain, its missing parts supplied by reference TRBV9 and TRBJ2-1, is DSGVTQTPKHLITATGQRVTLRCSPRSGDLSVYWYQQSLDQGLQFLIQYYNGEERAKGNILERFSAQQFPDLHSELNLSSLELGDSALYFCASSVTAYDNEQFFGPGTRLTVL.

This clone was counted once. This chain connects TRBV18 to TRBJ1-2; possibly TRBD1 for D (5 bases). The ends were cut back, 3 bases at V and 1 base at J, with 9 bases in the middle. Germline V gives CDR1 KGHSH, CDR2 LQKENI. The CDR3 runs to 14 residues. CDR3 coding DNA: TGTGCCAGCTCACCCTATGACAGTAACTATGGCTACACCTTC. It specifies CASSPYDSNYGYTF.

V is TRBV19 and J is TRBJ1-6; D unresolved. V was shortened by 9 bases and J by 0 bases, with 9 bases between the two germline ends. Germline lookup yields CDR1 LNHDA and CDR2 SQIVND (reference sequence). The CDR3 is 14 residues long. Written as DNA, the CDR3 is TGTGCCAGCAAGCGGACCTCCTATAATTCACCCCTCCACTTT. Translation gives CASKRTSYNSPLHF.

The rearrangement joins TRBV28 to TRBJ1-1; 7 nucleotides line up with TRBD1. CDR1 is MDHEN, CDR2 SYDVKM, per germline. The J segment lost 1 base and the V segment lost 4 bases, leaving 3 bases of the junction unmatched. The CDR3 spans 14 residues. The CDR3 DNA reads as TGTGCCAGCAGTTACAGGGGTCGGAACACTGAAGCTTTCTTT. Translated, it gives CASSYRGRNTEAFF. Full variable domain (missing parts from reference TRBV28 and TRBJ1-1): DVKVTQSSRYLVKRTGEKVFLECVQDMDHENMFWYRQDPGLGLRLIYFSYDVKMKEKGDIPEGYSVSREKKERFSLILESASTNQTSMYLCASSYRGRNTEAFFGQGTRLTVV.

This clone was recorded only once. The CDR3 sequence is CASSPRTITYEQYF. CDR3 in DNA: TGTGCCAGCAGCCCGCGAACGATAACCTACGAGCAGTACTTC. The rearrangement uses TRBV11-1 and TRBJ2-7; D unresolved. Trimming shortened V by 5 bases and J by 2 bases, and 13 bases separated the two germline ends. Germline V gene lookup returns CDR1 SGHAT and CDR2 FQDESV (reference sequence). The CDR3 is 14 amino acids. Based on the CDR3 plus reference TRBV11-1 and TRBJ2-7, the full variable domain is EAEVAQSPRYKITEKSQAVAFWCDPISGHATLYWYRQILGQGPELLVQFQDESVVDDSQLPKDRFSAERLKGVDSTLKIQPAELGDSAMYLCASSPRTITYEQYFGPGTRLTVT.

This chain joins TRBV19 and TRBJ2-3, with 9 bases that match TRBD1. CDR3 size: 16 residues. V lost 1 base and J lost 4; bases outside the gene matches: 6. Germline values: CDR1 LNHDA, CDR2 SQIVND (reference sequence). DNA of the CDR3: TGTGCCAGTAGTATAGCGGACAGGGGCTTCCCAGATACGCAGTATTTT. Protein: CASSIADRGFPDTQYF.

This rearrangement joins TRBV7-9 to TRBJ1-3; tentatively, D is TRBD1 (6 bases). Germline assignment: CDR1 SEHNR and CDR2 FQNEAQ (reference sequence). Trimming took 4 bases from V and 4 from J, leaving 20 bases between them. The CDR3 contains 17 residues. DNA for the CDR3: TGTGCCAGCAGCTCCCCCCCTTTGGACAGCTCGGGAAACACCATATATTTT. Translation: CASSSPPLDSSGNTIYF.

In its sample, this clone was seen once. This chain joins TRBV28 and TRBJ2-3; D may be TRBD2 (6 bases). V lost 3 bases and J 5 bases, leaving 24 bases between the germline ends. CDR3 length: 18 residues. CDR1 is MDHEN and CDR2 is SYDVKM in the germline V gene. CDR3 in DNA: TGTGCCAGCAGTTTCGCATTCGGAGGGATGGTTTGGATAGATACGCAGTATTTT. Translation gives CASSFAFGGMVWIDTQYF.

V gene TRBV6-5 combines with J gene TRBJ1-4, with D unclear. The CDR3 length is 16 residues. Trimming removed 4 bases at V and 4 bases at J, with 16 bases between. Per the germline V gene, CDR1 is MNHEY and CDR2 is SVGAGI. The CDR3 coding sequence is TGTGCCAGCAGTTTAGTCGTAGGGAGAATTAATGAAAAACTGTTTTTT. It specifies CASSLVVGRINEKLFF.

CDR3 nucleotide sequence: TGTGCCAGCAGCGAAGGGGTCCCAAACACTGAAGCTTTCTTT. Translating gives CASSEGVPNTEAFF. The V and J genes are TRBV12-1 and TRBJ1-1; no DNA check was done on the table's D call, TRBD1. TRBV12-1 is reported as a pseudogene. This CDR3 spans 14 amino acids.

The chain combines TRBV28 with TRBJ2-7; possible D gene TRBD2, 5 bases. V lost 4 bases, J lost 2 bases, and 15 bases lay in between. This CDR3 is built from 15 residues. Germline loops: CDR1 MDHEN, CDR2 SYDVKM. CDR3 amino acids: CASSSLKRMPYEQYF. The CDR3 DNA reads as TGTGCCAGCAGTTCCCTGAAGCGGATGCCCTACGAGCAGTACTTC. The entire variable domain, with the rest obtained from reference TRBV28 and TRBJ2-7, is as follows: DVKVTQSSRYLVKRTGEKVFLECVQDMDHENMFWYRQDPGLGLRLIYFSYDVKMKEKGDIPEGYSVSREKKERFSLILESASTNQTSMYLCASSSLKRMPYEQYFGPGTRLTVT.

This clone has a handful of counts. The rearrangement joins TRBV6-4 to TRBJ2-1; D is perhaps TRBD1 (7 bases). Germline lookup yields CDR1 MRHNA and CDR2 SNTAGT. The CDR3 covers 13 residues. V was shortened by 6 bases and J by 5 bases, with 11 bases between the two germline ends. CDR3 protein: CASSRGTDNEQFF. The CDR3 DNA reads TGTGCCAGCAGCCGCGGGACAGACAATGAGCAGTTCTTC.

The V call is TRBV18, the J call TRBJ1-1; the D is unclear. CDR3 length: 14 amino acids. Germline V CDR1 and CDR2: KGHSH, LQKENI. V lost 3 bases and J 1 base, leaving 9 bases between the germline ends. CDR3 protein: CASSPAGGNTEAFF. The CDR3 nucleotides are TGTGCCAGCTCACCTGCGGGTGGGAACACTGAAGCTTTCTTT. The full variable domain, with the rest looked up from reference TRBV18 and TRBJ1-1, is NAGVMQNPRHLVRRRGQEARLRCSPMKGHSHVYWYRQLPEEGLKFMVYLQKENIIDESGMPKERFSAEFPKEGPSILRIQQVVRGDSAAYFCASSPAGGNTEAFFGQGTRLTVV.

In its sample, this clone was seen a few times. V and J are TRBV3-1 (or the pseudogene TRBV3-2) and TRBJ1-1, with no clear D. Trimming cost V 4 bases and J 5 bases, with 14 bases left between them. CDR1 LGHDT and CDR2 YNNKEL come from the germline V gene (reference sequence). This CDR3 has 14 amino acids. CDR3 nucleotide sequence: TGTGCCAGCAGCCGTCTCATTTTGGAGACTGAAGCTTTCTTT. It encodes CASSRLILETEAFF.

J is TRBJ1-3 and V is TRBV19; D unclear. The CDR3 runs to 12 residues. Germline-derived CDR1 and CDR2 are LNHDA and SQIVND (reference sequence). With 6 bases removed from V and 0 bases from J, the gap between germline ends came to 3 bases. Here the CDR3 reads CASSFSGNTIYF. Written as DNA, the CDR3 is TGTGCCAGTAGCTTCTCTGGAAACACCATATATTTT. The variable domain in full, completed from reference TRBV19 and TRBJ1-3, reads DGGITQSPKYLFRKEGQNVTLSCEQNLNHDAMYWYRQDPGQGLRLIYYSQIVNDFQKGDIAEGYSVSREKKESFPLTVTSAQKNPTAFYLCASSFSGNTIYFGEGSWLTVV.

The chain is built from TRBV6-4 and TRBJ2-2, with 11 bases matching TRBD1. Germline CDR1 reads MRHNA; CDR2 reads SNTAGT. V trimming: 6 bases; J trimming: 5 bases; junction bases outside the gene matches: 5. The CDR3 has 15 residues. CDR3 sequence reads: CASSQDRGPTGELFF. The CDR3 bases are TGTGCCAGCAGCCAGGACAGGGGGCCTACCGGGGAGCTGTTTTTT.